The 4 T cell receptor beta chains reported below all come from one sample, sequenced in a study of spatial heterogeneity in lung cancer. Each CDR3 protein is one row after TCRdb ran MiXCR on the 5' RACE reads. The sample lists under 30,000 distinct CDR3 sequences, 4.5% to 7.5% occurring once. The time point: blood at routine non-recurrence follow-up after resection. In each case, whole RNA from tumor, nontumor lung or frozen PBMC was sequenced unsorted. The input for sequencing was PBMCs, taken at follow-up. Every receptor here comes from a male donor with early-stage non-small cell lung cancer.

There are a few counts of this clonotype. The CDR3 loop is CASSEMGGMYQPQHF. In DNA, the CDR3 is TGTGCCAGCAGTGAAATGGGGGGCATGTATCAGCCCCAGCATTTT. This chain links TRBV6-1 with TRBJ1-5; TRBD1 is a possible D gene (6 bases). Germline lookup yields CDR1 MNHNS and CDR2 SASEGT. The CDR3 contains 15 residues. The V and J ends lost 2 bases and 5 bases respectively, with 13 bases between them.

This clonotype came up a few times. This chain joins TRBV7-2 and TRBJ2-3, with D tentatively TRBD2 (6 bases). Germline assignment: CDR1 SGHTA and CDR2 FQGNSA. This CDR3 spans 16 amino acids. The V and J ends lost 5 bases and 7 bases respectively, with 22 bases between them. The CDR3 sequence: CASSPRVSGPQNTQYF. Here the CDR3 DNA reads TGTGCCAGCAGCCCCCGGGTTAGCGGTCCCCAGAATACGCAGTATTTT.

In this sample, this clonotype turned up many times. V usage is TRBV7-8 and J usage is TRBJ2-2; perhaps TRBD1 as D (5 bases). The CDR3 has 17 residues. Per the germline V gene, CDR1 is SGHVS and CDR2 is FQNEAQ. The V end lost 5 bases, the J end lost 6 bases, and 22 bases lay between the germline ends. As DNA, the CDR3 is TGTGCCAGCAGCCCCGGGTCTAGGGGAATCCTCTCCGGGGAGCTGTTTTTT. Protein sequence: CASSPGSRGILSGELFF.

This clonotype was detected only a few times. V usage is TRBV14 and J usage is TRBJ1-1; D gene uncertain. Germline V gene lookup returns CDR1 SGHDN and CDR2 FVKESK. Trimming took off 0 bases at V and 0 bases at J, with 8 bases between the two ends. This CDR3 region has 15 residues. The CDR3 reads CASSQEIGLNTEAFF. CDR3 DNA: TGTGCCAGCAGCCAAGAGATAGGCTTGAACACTGAAGCTTTCTTT.